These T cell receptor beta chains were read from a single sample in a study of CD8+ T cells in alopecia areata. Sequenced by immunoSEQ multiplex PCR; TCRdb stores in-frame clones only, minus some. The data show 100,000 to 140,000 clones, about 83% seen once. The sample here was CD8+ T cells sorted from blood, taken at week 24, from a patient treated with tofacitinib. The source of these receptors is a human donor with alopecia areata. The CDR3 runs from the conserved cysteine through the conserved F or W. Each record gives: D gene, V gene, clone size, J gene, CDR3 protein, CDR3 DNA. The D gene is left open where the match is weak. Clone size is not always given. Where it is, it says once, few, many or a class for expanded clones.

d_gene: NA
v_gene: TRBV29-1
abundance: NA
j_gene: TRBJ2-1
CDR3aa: CSVGGSHNEQFF
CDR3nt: TGCAGCGTTGGGGGTTCCCACAATGAGCAGTTCTTC

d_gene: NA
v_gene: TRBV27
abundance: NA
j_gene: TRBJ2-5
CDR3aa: CASSLSGGTETQYF
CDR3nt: TGTGCCAGCAGTTTATCAGGCGGAACGGAGACCCAGTACTTC

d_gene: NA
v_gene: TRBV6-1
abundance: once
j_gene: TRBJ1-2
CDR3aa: CASHKTDANYGYTF
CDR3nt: TGTGCCAGCCATAAGACAGACGCTAACTATGGCTACACCTTC

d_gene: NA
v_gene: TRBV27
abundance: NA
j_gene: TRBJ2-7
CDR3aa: CASSLRTAYEQYF
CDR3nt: TGTGCCAGCAGTTTAAGGACAGCCTACGAGCAGTACTTC

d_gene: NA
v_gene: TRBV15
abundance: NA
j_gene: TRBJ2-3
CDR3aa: CATSRDQTDTQYF
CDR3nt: TGTGCCACCAGCAGAGACCAGACAGATACGCAGTATTTT

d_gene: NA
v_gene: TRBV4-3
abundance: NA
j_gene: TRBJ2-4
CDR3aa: CASSQDLGAAKNIQYF
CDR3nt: TGCGCCAGCAGCCAAGATCTAGGGGCGGCCAAAAACATTCAGTACTTC

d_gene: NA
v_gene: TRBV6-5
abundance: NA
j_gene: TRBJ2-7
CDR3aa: CASSGTGEQYF
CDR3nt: TGTGCCAGCAGTGGGACGGGGGAGCAGTACTTC

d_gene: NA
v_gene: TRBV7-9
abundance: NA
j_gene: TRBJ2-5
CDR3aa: CASSLEFPGETQYF
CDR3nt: TGTGCCAGCAGCTTAGAGTTTCCAGGAGAGACCCAGTACTTC

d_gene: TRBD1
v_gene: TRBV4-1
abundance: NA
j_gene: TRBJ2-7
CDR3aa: CASSHPGQVYEQYF
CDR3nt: TGCGCCAGCAGCCACCCGGGACAGGTCTACGAGCAGTACTTC

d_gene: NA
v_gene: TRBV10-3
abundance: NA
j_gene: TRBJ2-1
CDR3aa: CATLRVERGDEQFF
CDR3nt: TGTGCCACCCTGAGGGTTGAAAGGGGCGATGAGCAGTTCTTC